This T cell receptor beta chain was obtained from a study of blood T cell repertoires in COVID-19 (dated by TCRdb to 2019 to 2021). For the wider study: Samples from collaborators originated in the United States, Italy and Spain and spanned both the acute and convalescent phases of COVID-19. The material from the prospective study consisted of cDNA or gDNA derived from T cells, B-cell-depleted T cells, or PBMCs. Subjects who had been exposed to COVID-19, were actively infected with it, or had recovered from it provided the deeply sampled blood TCRbeta repertoires that made up the dataset. A freely available public database, intended as a resource for researchers studying the immune response to SARS-CoV-2, is where the repertoires were released. Samples were obtained from the ongoing ImmuneRACE study (first 160 participants) and from roughly 1,300 subjects provided by 6 global collaborators. Nearly every sample came with metadata listing a de-identified subject ID, COVID-19 status, age in years and sex. Where available, HLA class I and class II types were obtained from metadata supplied by the sample provider rather than from assay-based typing. The paper's findings and limits, for the study overall: The quantity of clinical and demographic metadata differed by source and by participant and was supplied without curation.

The immunoSEQ Assay, a bias-controlled multiplex PCR, was used to amplify TCRbeta CDR3 regions from genomic DNA. The authors' analysis ran thus. Within the assay, amplification of reference gene primers was used to estimate how many nucleated cells each sample contained. To quantify the absolute abundance of each unique TCRbeta CDR3 rearrangement, sequence reads were collapsed and filtered. For each sample, productive Simpson clonality was calculated by taking the square root of Simpson's diversity index across productive rearrangements. TCRdb re-hosts the immuneACCESS table, in-frame sequences only. Its copies lack some clones; in the studies checked, an unresolved V gene accounts for under half of them, and the cause for the rest is not known. Clone size and the V and J calls come from that table; the DNA yielded D and trimming. The sample table contains just under 100,000 clones; only one count was recorded for roughly 84% of them. The top ten clonotypes cover over 10% of the sample.

The CDR1 and CDR2 encoded by the germline V gene are SGDLS and YYNGEE. Measured from the cysteine to the phenylalanine, the CDR3 is 16 residues long. The only DNA kept is the CDR3, 48 bases in frame from the first base. Trimming removed 4 bases from V and 5 bases from J, leaving 18 bases between the germline ends. Collaborating institutions collected whole blood in K2EDTA tubes following their own protocols. Collaborator samples were shipped for TCRbeta analysis as frozen whole blood, isolated PBMCs, or DNA extracted from either sample type. This clone has ten or more counts. Its antigen remains undetermined. No base quality information exists; no much larger clone differs at one position.

The chain is made from TRBV9 and TRBJ2-2, with TRBD2 perhaps the D gene, on 5 matching bases. This sequence originates from a woman aged 55-69 years in a cohort sampled during active or convalescent COVID-19. Sequenced sample: peripheral blood. The sequenced DNA: TGTGCCAGCAGCCCGGGCCGCGCCTCGGGGACCGGGGAGCTGTTTTTT. Its amino acids are CASSPGRASGTGELFF.